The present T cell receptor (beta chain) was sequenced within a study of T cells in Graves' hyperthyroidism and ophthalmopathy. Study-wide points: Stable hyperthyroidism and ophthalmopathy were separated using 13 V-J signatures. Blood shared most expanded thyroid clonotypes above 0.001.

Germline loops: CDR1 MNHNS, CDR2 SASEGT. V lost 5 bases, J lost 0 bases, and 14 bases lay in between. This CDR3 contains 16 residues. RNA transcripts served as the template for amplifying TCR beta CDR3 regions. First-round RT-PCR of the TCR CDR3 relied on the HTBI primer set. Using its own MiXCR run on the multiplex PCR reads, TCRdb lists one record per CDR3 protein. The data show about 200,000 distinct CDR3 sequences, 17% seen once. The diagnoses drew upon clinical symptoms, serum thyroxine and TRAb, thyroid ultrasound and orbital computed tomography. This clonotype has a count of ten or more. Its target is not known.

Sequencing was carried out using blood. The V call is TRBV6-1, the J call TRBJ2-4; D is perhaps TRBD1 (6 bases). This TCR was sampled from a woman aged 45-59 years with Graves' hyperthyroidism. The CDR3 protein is CASSRGTPEAKNIQYF. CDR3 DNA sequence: TGTGCCAGCAGTAGGGGGACGCCCGAAGCCAAAAACATTCAGTACTTC.